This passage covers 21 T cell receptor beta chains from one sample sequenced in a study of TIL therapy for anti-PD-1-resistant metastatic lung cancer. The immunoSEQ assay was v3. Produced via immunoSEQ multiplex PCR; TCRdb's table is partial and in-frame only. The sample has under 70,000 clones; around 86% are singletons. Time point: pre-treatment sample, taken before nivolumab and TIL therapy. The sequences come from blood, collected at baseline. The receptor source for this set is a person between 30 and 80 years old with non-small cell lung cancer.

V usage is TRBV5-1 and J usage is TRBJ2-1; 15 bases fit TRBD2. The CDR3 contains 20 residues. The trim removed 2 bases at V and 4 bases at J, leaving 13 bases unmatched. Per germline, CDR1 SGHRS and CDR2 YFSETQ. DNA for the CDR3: TGCGCCAGCAGCTTCAACGGACTAGCGGGAGGGCCACAGGGGTACAATGAGCAGTTCTTC. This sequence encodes CASSFNGLAGGPQGYNEQFF.

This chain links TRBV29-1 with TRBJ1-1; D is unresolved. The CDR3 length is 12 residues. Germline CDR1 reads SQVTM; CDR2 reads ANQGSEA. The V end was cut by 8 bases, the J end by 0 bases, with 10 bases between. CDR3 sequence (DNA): TGCAGCCCCCGAGGCTTGAACACTGAAGCTTTCTTT. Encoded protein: CSPRGLNTEAFF.

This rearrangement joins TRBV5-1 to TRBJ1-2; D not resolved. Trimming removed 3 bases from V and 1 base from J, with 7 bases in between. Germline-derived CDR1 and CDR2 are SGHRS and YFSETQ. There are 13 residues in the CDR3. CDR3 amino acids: CASSSDGNYGYTF. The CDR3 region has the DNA TGCGCCAGCAGCTCCGACGGTAACTATGGCTACACCTTC.

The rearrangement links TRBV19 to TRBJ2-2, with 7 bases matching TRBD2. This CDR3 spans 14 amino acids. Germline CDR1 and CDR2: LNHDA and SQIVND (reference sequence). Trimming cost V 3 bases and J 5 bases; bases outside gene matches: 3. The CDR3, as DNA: TGTGCCAGTAGTATTAGTAGCGGGACCGGGGAGCTGTTTTTT. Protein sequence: CASSISSGTGELFF.

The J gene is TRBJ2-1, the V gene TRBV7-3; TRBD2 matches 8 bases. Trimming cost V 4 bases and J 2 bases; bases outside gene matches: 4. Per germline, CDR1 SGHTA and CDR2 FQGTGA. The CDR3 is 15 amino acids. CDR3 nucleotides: TGTGCCAGCAGCTCCAGCGGGGGCACCTACAATGAGCAGTTCTTC. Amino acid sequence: CASSSSGGTYNEQFF.

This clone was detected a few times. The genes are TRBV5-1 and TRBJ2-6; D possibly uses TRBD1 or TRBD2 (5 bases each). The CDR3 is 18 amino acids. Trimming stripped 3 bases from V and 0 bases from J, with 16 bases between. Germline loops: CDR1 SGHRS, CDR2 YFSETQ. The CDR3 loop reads CASSWGPGSSSGANVLTF. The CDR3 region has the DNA TGCGCCAGCAGCTGGGGACCAGGGAGCTCCTCTGGGGCCAACGTCCTGACTTTC. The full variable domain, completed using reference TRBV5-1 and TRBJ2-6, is KAGVTQTPRYLIKTRGQQVTLSCSPISGHRSVSWYQQTPGQGLQFLFEYFSETQRNKGNFPGRFSGRQFSNSRSEMNVSTLELGDSALYLCASSWGPGSSSGANVLTFGAGSRLTVL.

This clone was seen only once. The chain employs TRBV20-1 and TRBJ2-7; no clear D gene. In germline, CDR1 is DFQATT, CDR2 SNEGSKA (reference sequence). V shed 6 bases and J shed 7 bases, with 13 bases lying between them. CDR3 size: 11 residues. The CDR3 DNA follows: TGCAGTGCCGGCCCCAAGTGGGAGCAGTACTTC. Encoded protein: CSAGPKWEQYF.

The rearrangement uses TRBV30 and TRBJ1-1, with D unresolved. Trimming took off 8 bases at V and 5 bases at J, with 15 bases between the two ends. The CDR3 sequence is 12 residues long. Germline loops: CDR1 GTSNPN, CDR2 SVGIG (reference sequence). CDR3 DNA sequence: TGTGCCGCATCGAGGACCCTAACTGAAGCTTTCTTT. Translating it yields CAASRTLTEAFF. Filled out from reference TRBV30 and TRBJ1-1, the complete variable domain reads SQTIHQWPATLVQPVGSPLSLECTVEGTSNPNLYWYRQAAGRGLQLLFYSVGIGQISSEVPQNLSASRPQDRQFILSSKKLLLSDSGFYLCAASRTLTEAFFGQGTRLTVV.

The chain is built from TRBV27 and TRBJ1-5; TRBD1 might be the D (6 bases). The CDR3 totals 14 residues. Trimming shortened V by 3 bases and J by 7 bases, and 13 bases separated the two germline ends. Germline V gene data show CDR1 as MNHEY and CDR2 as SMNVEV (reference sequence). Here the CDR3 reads CASSFPKGGQPQHF. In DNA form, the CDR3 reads TGTGCCAGCAGTTTCCCCAAGGGGGGCCAGCCCCAGCATTTT.

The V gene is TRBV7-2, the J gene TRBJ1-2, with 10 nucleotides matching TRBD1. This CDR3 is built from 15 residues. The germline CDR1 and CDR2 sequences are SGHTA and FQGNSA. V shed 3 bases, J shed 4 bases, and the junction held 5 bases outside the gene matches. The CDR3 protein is CASSFQDRGSYGYTF. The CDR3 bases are TGTGCCAGCAGCTTCCAGGACAGGGGGTCCTATGGCTACACCTTC.

The DNA of the CDR3 is TGTGCCAGCAGCTTACAGGAGAGCTCTGGAAACACCATATATTTT. Its translation is CASSLQESSGNTIYF. The chain is built from TRBV11-2 and TRBJ1-3; D is unresolved. Germline loops: CDR1 SGHAT, CDR2 FQNNGV. The CDR3 is 15 residues long. The germline V and J ends were trimmed by 2 bases and 0 bases, with 8 bases remaining between them.

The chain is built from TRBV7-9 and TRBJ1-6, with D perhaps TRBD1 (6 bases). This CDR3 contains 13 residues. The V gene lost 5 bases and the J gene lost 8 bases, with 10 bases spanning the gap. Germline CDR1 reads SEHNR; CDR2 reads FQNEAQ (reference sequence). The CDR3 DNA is TGTGCCAGCAGCCTAGGGGGGGATTCACCCCTCCACTTT. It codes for CASSLGGDSPLHF.

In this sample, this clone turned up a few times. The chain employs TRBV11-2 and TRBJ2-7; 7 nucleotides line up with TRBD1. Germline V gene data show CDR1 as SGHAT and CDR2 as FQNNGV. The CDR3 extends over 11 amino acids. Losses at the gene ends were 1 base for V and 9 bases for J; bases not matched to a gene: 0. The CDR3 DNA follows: TGTGCCAGCAGCTTAGGGACAGGGCAGTACTTC. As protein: CASSLGTGQYF.

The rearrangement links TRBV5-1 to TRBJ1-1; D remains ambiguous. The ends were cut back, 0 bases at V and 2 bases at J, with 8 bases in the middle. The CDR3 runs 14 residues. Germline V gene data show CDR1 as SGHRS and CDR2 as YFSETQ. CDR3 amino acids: CASSLGGSNTEAFF. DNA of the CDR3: TGCGCCAGCAGCTTGGGTGGATCCAACACTGAAGCTTTCTTT.

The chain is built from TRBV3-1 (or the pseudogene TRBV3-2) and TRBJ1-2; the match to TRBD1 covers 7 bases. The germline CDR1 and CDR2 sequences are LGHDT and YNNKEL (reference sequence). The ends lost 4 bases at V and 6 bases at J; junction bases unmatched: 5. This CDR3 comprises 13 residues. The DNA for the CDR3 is TGTGCCAGCAGCCGACGGGACAGCGATGGCTACACCTTC. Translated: CASSRRDSDGYTF.

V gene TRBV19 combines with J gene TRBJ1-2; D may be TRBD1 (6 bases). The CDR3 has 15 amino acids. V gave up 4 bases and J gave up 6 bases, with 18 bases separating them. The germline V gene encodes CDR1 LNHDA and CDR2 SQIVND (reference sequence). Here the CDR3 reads CASSTEDSFLNGYTF. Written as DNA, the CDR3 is TGTGCCAGTAGTACCGAGGACAGTTTCCTGAATGGCTACACCTTC.

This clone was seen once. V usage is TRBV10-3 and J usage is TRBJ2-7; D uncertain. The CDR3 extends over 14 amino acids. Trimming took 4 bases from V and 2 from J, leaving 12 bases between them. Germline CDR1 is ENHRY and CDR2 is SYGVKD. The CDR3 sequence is CAISGTTDTYEQYF. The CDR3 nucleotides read TGTGCCATCAGTGGAACGACCGACACCTACGAGCAGTACTTC.

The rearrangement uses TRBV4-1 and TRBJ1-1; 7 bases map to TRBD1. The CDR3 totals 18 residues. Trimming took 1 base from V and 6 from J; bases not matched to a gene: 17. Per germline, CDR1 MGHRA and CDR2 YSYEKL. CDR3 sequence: CASSQVGIIKGASAEAFF. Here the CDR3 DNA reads TGCGCCAGCAGCCAAGTGGGGATAATTAAGGGGGCAAGCGCTGAAGCTTTCTTT.

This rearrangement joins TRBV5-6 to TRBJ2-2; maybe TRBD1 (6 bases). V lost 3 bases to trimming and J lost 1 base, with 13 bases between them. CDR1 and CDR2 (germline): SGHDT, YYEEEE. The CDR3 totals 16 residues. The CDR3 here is CASSWGIQGNTGELFF. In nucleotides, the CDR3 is TGTGCCAGCAGCTGGGGCATACAGGGGAACACCGGGGAGCTGTTTTTT. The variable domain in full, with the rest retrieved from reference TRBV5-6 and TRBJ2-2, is DAGVTQSPTHLIKTRGQQVTLRCSPKSGHDTVSWYQQALGQGPQFIFQYYEEEERQRGNFPDRFSGHQFPNYSSELNVNALLLGDSALYLCASSWGIQGNTGELFFGEGSRLTVL.

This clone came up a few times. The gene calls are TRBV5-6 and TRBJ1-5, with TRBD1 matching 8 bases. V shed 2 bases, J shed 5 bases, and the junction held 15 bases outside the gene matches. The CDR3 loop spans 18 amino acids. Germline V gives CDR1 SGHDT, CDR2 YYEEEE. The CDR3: CASSFWDRTSITDQPQHF. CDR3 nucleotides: TGTGCCAGCAGCTTTTGGGACAGGACCTCAATAACGGATCAGCCCCAGCATTTT.

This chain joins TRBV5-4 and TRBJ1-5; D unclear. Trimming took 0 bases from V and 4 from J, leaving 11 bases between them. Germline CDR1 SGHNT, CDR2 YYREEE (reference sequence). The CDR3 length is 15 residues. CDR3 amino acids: CASSLGGAVNQPQHF. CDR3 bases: TGTGCCAGCAGCTTGGGAGGTGCGGTTAATCAGCCCCAGCATTTT.